The entry below describes one TCR beta chain. The data originate from a study of long-term antiretroviral therapy in people with HIV. Germline CDR1 reads SGHVS; CDR2 reads FNYEAQ. This CDR3 is 14 amino acids long. J was trimmed by 2 bases and V by 2 bases; bases with no gene match: 3. Survey level was the resolution at which the v3.0 immunoSEQ assay ran. Data came from immunoSEQ multiplex PCR; TCRdb stores just in-frame clones and leaves some out. The sample has tens of thousands of clones, approximately 77% seen once. The J gene is TRBJ2-7, the V gene TRBV7-6; TRBD2 matches at 7 bases. The receptor was isolated from a man aged 35 to 55 with HIV. The starting material was unsorted PBMCs, obtained 2.4 to 2.5 years after starting antiretroviral therapy. The CDR3 nucleotides read TGTGCCAGCAGCTTAAAGGGACTACCCTACGAGCAGTACTTC. This codes for CASSLKGLPYEQYF.